This TCR beta chain appears in the sequencing data of a study of blood T cell repertoires in COVID-19 (dated by TCRdb to about 2020). Some background on the complete study: Samples covering the acute and convalescent phases of COVID-19 were provided by collaborators in the United States, Italy and Spain. The material from the prospective study consisted of cDNA or gDNA derived from T cells, B-cell-depleted T cells, or PBMCs. The dataset comprised deeply sampled blood TCRbeta repertoires from subjects exposed to, actively infected with, or recovered from COVID-19. The repertoires were made available in a free public database intended to serve as a resource for research on the immune response to SARS-CoV-2. The samples were drawn from the first 160 participants of the ongoing ImmuneRACE study and from some 1,300 subjects provided by 6 global collaborators. Nearly every sample came with metadata listing a de-identified subject ID, COVID-19 status, age in years and sex. Where available, HLA class I and class II types were taken from metadata supplied by the sample provider and were not determined by assay-based typing.

Trimmed from V: 4 bases; trimmed from J: 6 bases; junction bases lacking a gene match: 11. The CDR3 starts with the cysteine, ends with the phenylalanine, and has 16 residues. Just the 48-base CDR3 DNA is kept, in frame starting at base 1. Looking up the germline V gene yields CDR1 SGHVS and CDR2 FNYEAQ. At one collaborating source in Seattle, patients were enrolled during active infection and were followed longitudinally through the course of disease. Each collaborating institution followed its own protocols to collect whole blood in K2EDTA tubes. Collaborator samples were shipped for TCRbeta analysis as frozen whole blood, isolated PBMCs, or DNA extracted from either sample type. As concerns this clone: It lacks a known antigen. There are no base qualities to consult, and no much larger clone falls within one base.

TCRbeta CDR3 regions were amplified from genomic DNA by means of the immunoSEQ Assay, a bias-controlled multiplex PCR. Under the source paper's analysis protocol: Nucleated cell counts per sample were estimated from amplification of reference gene primers within the assay. To quantify the absolute abundance of each unique TCRbeta CDR3 rearrangement, sequence reads were collapsed and filtered. For each sample, productive Simpson clonality was calculated as the square root of Simpson's diversity index across productive rearrangements. Imported from immuneACCESS, the table was reduced by TCRdb to in-frame sequences with V and J called. These copies leave out some clones; in studies compared against another copy, an unresolved V gene accounts for under half, and the cause of the remainder is not known. V, J and clone size reflect that table, while D and trimming were determined from the DNA. The sample records over 70,000 clones, 85% of which are singletons. Clones ranked in the top ten supply roughly 9.7% of the sample.

Study-wide findings and limitations: The amount of clinical and demographic metadata varied by source and participant and was provided uncurated.

Recombination joined TRBV7-6 with TRBJ1-5; a stretch of 8 junction bases matches TRBD1. This TCR was recovered from a man aged 55 to 70 with COVID-19, enrolled during active disease. The sequencing sample was made of peripheral blood. Read as DNA, the sequence is TGTGCCAGCAGCTCTAACGTCAGGGGGCAGGGTCAGCCCCAGCATTTT. Translated, it reads CASSSNVRGQGQPQHF. The entire variable domain, with the stretches around the CDR3 drawn from the reference TRBV7-6 and TRBJ1-5 proteins, is GAGVSQSPRYKVTKRGQDVALRCDPISGHVSLYWYRQALGQGPEFLTYFNYEAQQDKSGLPNDRFSAERPEGSISTLTIQRTEQRDSAMYRCASSSNVRGQGQPQHFGDGTRLSIL.